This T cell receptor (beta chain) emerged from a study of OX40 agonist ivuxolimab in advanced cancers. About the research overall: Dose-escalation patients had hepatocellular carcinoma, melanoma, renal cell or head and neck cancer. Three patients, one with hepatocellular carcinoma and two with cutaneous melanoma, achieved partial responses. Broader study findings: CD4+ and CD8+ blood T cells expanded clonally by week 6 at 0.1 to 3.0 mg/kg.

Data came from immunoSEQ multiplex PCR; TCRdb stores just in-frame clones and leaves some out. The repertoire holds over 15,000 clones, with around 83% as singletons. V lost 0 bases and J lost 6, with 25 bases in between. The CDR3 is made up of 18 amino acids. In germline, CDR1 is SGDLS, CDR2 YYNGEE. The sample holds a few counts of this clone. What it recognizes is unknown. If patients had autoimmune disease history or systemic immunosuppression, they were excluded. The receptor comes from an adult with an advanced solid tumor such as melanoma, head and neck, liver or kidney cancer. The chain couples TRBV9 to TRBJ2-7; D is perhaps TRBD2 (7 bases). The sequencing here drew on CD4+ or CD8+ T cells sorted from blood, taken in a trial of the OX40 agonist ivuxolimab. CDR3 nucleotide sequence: TGTGCCAGCAGCGTAGGCGGGAGTTGGGCAGGGGCGACCTCCGAGCAGTACTTC. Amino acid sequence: CASSVGGSWAGATSEQYF.